Each of the 29 T cell receptor beta chains below was sequenced from the same sample in a study of cytomegalovirus exposure and HLA in healthy donors. The protocol was immunoSEQ multiplex PCR, while the TCRdb copy is restricted to in-frame clones and leaves out a portion. The sample lists some 120,000 clones; roughly 90% were seen once. Source material: PBMCs. The receptors were gathered from a man aged 30 to 45 in good health and CMV-seronegative.

The chain has TRBV7-6 and TRBJ2-7; 7 nucleotides match TRBD2. The germline gives CDR1 SGHVS, CDR2 FNYEAQ. The CDR3 totals 14 residues. V was pared by 3 bases and J by 7 bases, with 9 bases of the junction left unmatched. CDR3 nucleotide sequence: TGTGCCAGCAGCTTGGGTCGGGGACTACGGGAGCAGTACTTC. Its translation is CASSLGRGLREQYF. The entire variable domain, with the rest obtained from reference TRBV7-6 and TRBJ2-7, is as follows: GAGVSQSPRYKVTKRGQDVALRCDPISGHVSLYWYRQALGQGPEFLTYFNYEAQQDKSGLPNDRFSAERPEGSISTLTIQRTEQRDSAMYRCASSLGRGLREQYFGPGTRLTVT.

V and J are TRBV2 and TRBJ2-2, with a tentative D call TRBD1 (5 bases). Germline V gives CDR1 SNHLY, CDR2 FYNNEI. Between the trimmed V and J ends, which lost 5 bases and 3 bases, there was a span of 13 bases. The CDR3 has 15 residues. CDR3 DNA sequence: TGTGCCAGCAGTTTAACCGCAGGGTACACCGGGGAGCTGTTTTTT. It specifies CASSLTAGYTGELFF.

CDR3 sequence reads: CASSLEGRNEKLFF. The CDR3 bases are TGCGCCAGCAGCTTAGAGGGTCGGAATGAAAAACTGTTTTTT. The chain links TRBV5-1 to TRBJ1-4; D is unresolved. V gave up 2 bases and J gave up 5 bases, with 10 bases separating them. The CDR3 consists of 14 residues. Germline lookup yields CDR1 SGHRS and CDR2 YFSETQ. Based on the CDR3 plus reference TRBV5-1 and TRBJ1-4, the full variable domain is KAGVTQTPRYLIKTRGQQVTLSCSPISGHRSVSWYQQTPGQGLQFLFEYFSETQRNKGNFPGRFSGRQFSNSRSEMNVSTLELGDSALYLCASSLEGRNEKLFFGSGTQLSVL.

The genes are TRBV7-3 and TRBJ1-1; 7 bases agree with TRBD1. CDR1 and CDR2 (germline): SGHTA, FQGTGA. V shed 5 bases, J shed 5 bases, and the junction held 20 bases outside the gene matches. The CDR3 sequence is 18 residues long. CDR3 sequence reads: CASSQNLPQGGGRTEAFF. In DNA form, the CDR3 reads TGTGCCAGCAGCCAAAATCTTCCCCAGGGGGGAGGACGGACTGAAGCTTTCTTT. Drawing the rest from reference TRBV7-3 and TRBJ1-1, the complete variable domain is GAGVSQTPSNKVTEKGKYVELRCDPISGHTALYWYRQSLGQGPEFLIYFQGTGAADDSGLPNDRFFAVRPEGSVSTLKIQRTERGDSAVYLCASSQNLPQGGGRTEAFFGQGTRLTVV.

The rearrangement uses TRBV4-1 and TRBJ1-4; 7 bases are shared with TRBD1. CDR3 length equals 18 residues. Germline CDR1 and CDR2: MGHRA and YSYEKL. With V trimmed by 0 bases and J by 6 bases, 13 bases remained unmatched. CDR3 nucleotide sequence: TGCGCCAGCAGCCAAGACAGGTCCCGACAGGGTGGTTATGAAAAACTGTTTTTT. This translates into CASSQDRSRQGGYEKLFF.

The gene calls are TRBV19 and TRBJ1-1; 9 nucleotides line up with TRBD1. J was trimmed by 8 bases and V by 3 bases; bases with no gene match: 4. CDR3 length: 13 residues. The V gene's germline CDR1 is LNHDA and CDR2 SQIVND (reference sequence). As DNA, the CDR3 is TGTGCCAGTAGTATCTTCGGGACAGGGGAAGCTTTCTTT. This gives the protein CASSIFGTGEAFF.

The rearrangement uses TRBV5-4 and TRBJ2-1, with TRBD2 identical over 13 bases. This CDR3 is built from 16 residues. In germline, CDR1 is SGHNT, CDR2 YYREEE (reference sequence). V was clipped by 4 bases and J by 6 bases; unmatched bases: 7. CDR3 sequence reads: CASSLRLAGGSNEQFF. Written as DNA, the CDR3 is TGTGCCAGCAGCCTCAGACTAGCGGGAGGATCCAATGAGCAGTTCTTC.

This clone was picked up one time. This chain joins TRBV6-6 and TRBJ1-1; D not certain. CDR1 MNHNY and CDR2 SVGAGI come from the germline V gene (reference sequence). The CDR3 has 13 amino acids. The V end lost 6 bases, the J end lost 0 bases, and 8 bases lay between the germline ends. This CDR3 reads CASRPGMNTEAFF. CDR3 sequence (DNA): TGTGCCAGCAGGCCCGGTATGAACACTGAAGCTTTCTTT.

This chain links TRBV11-3 with TRBJ2-7, with unresolved D. V shed 2 bases and J shed 7 bases, with 9 bases lying between them. This CDR3 is 12 amino acids long. Germline values: CDR1 SGHNT, CDR2 YENEEA. For the CDR3, the DNA is TGTGCCAGCAGCTTAACCCCTGAGGAGCAGTACTTC. Its protein product is CASSLTPEEQYF.

This clone has a handful of counts. The chain combines TRBV30 with TRBJ1-1; D is undetermined. The CDR3 has 13 residues. V lost 0 bases and J 4 bases, leaving 9 bases between the germline ends. CDR1 and CDR2 from the germline V gene are GTSNPN and SVGIG (reference sequence). The CDR3 loop is CAWSVLESTEAFF. The DNA of the CDR3 is TGTGCCTGGAGTGTACTTGAGAGCACTGAAGCTTTCTTT.

The rearrangement uses TRBV19 and TRBJ2-2; 9 positions agree with TRBD1. This CDR3 region has 15 residues. Trimming cost V 6 bases and J 2 bases; bases outside gene matches: 4. Per the germline V gene, CDR1 is LNHDA and CDR2 is SQIVND (reference sequence). The CDR3 DNA follows: TGTGCCAGTAGGATGGGACAGGGTAACACCGGGGAGCTGTTTTTT. Protein sequence: CASRMGQGNTGELFF.

V gene TRBV4-2 combines with J gene TRBJ1-3; 9 bases align to TRBD1. This CDR3 is built from 14 residues. Trimming removed 5 bases from V and 2 bases from J; junction bases left unmatched: 1. The germline CDR1 and CDR2 sequences are LGHNA and YNFKEQ. CDR3 sequence reads: CASSGDRAGNTIYF. CDR3 in DNA: TGTGCCAGCAGCGGGGACAGGGCTGGAAACACCATATATTTT.

The chain joins TRBV9 to TRBJ1-6, with D uncertain. Germline V gene data show CDR1 as SGDLS and CDR2 as YYNGEE. The CDR3 contains 14 residues. Trimming left V 4 bases short and J 7 bases short, with 12 bases between. CDR3 coding DNA: TGTGCCAGCAGCTCGCGGGTCGGCAATTCACCCCTCCACTTT. It translates to CASSSRVGNSPLHF.

This chain joins TRBV27 and TRBJ2-2; TRBD2 aligns across 7 bases. This CDR3 is 14 amino acids long. The V gene end was trimmed by 6 bases and the J gene end by 4 bases; junction bases not matched to a gene: 5. Per the germline V gene, CDR1 is MNHEY and CDR2 is SMNVEV (reference sequence). The CDR3 bases are TGTGCCAGCAGGCGAGGCGGGGGCACCGGGGAGCTGTTTTTT. This codes for CASRRGGGTGELFF.

The J gene is TRBJ2-1, the V gene TRBV10-3; D might be TRBD2 (5 bases). The CDR3 contains 14 residues. The germline V and J ends were trimmed by 2 bases and 8 bases, with 13 bases remaining between them. Germline CDR1 ENHRY, CDR2 SYGVKD. The chain's CDR3 is CAISEPSRGDEQFF. The CDR3 DNA reads as TGTGCCATCAGTGAGCCCTCCCGGGGAGATGAGCAGTTCTTC.

The CDR3 DNA is TGTGCCAGTAGTGTCCGACAGGGAGCCTACACCTTC. Translation gives CASSVRQGAYTF. This chain connects TRBV19 to TRBJ1-2; 7 bases align to TRBD1. This CDR3 is 12 amino acids long. Germline V gene sequence: CDR1 LNHDA, CDR2 SQIVND (reference sequence). V gave up 5 bases and J gave up 10 bases; unmatched junction bases: 7.

This clone was recorded only once. V gene TRBV5-1 combines with J gene TRBJ2-5; D uncertain. Trimming left V 2 bases short and J 1 base short, with 6 bases between. Per germline, CDR1 SGHRS and CDR2 YFSETQ. The CDR3 is 13 residues long. The CDR3 nucleotides are TGCGCCAGCAGCTTCGAGTCCCAAGAGACCCAGTACTTC. The encoded protein is CASSFESQETQYF. Drawing the rest from reference TRBV5-1 and TRBJ2-5, the complete variable domain is KAGVTQTPRYLIKTRGQQVTLSCSPISGHRSVSWYQQTPGQGLQFLFEYFSETQRNKGNFPGRFSGRQFSNSRSEMNVSTLELGDSALYLCASSFESQETQYFGPGTRLLVL.

V and J are TRBV2 and TRBJ2-1, with 7 bases lining up with TRBD2. The CDR3 has 14 amino acids. The germline V gene has CDR1 SNHLY and CDR2 FYNNEI. V lost 6 bases and J lost 4; bases outside the gene matches: 6. DNA for the CDR3: TGTGCCAGCAGAGACAGCGGGGAGTACAATGAGCAGTTCTTC. It is translated as CASRDSGEYNEQFF.

The chain uses TRBV4-2 and TRBJ2-1; 8 nucleotides line up with TRBD2. In germline, CDR1 is LGHNA, CDR2 YNFKEQ. There are 16 residues in the CDR3. The V and J ends lost 1 base and 4 bases, in that order; junction bases with no gene match: 6. The CDR3 sequence is CASSQVVTSEYNEQFF. The DNA for the CDR3 is TGTGCCAGCAGCCAAGTGGTGACTAGCGAATACAATGAGCAGTTCTTC.

The chain carries TRBV5-1 and TRBJ2-1, with D perhaps TRBD2 (6 bases). CDR3 length: 16 amino acids. The ends were cut back, 1 base at V and 2 bases at J, with 13 bases in the middle. The germline V gene has CDR1 SGHRS and CDR2 YFSETQ. CDR3 in amino acids: CASSLYSGTAYNEQFF. The CDR3 DNA reads as TGCGCCAGCAGCTTGTATTCGGGGACTGCCTACAATGAGCAGTTCTTC.

This clone came up a few times. The chain joins TRBV7-9 to TRBJ2-4; 10 bases agree with TRBD2. V was clipped by 5 bases and J by 0 bases; unmatched bases: 7. This CDR3 is 17 amino acids long. Germline-derived CDR1 and CDR2 are SEHNR and FQNEAQ (reference sequence). CDR3 residues: CASSPLAGVGAKNIQYF. DNA of the CDR3: TGTGCCAGCAGCCCTCTAGCGGGAGTAGGAGCCAAAAACATTCAGTACTTC.

The J gene is TRBJ2-7, the V gene TRBV10-3; a possible D gene is TRBD2 (6 bases). Germline CDR1 reads ENHRY; CDR2 reads SYGVKD. The CDR3 contains 17 residues. V was cut by 2 bases and J by 3 bases, with 20 bases left in between. The CDR3, as DNA: TGTGCCATCAGTGAGCTATTCGGAGGGGAAGAGTACTACGAGCAGTACTTC. It encodes CAISELFGGEEYYEQYF.

The chain couples TRBV11-1 to TRBJ2-5; maybe TRBD1 (5 bases). With 1 base removed from V and 2 bases from J, the gap between germline ends came to 11 bases. This CDR3 spans 15 amino acids. Looked up from germline, CDR1 is SGHAT and CDR2 is FQDESV (reference sequence). The CDR3 sequence: CASSLVGQGQETQYF. CDR3 in DNA: TGTGCCAGCAGCTTAGTGGGTCAGGGACAAGAGACCCAGTACTTC.

The chain joins TRBV19 to TRBJ2-3; the D gene is possibly TRBD1 (5 bases). Germline values: CDR1 LNHDA, CDR2 SQIVND (reference sequence). V shed 7 bases and J shed 7 bases, with 18 bases lying between them. CDR3 length: 14 residues. Here the CDR3 DNA reads TGTGCCAGTACGCCTAGAGAGACAGTTTATACGCAGTATTTT. It translates to CASTPRETVYTQYF.

V usage is TRBV19 and J usage is TRBJ1-2, with TRBD1 matching over 7 bases. V shed 3 bases, J shed 4 bases, and the junction held 2 bases outside the gene matches. Germline V gene sequence: CDR1 LNHDA, CDR2 SQIVND (reference sequence). The CDR3 sequence is 13 residues long. CDR3 region: CASSIQGGYGYTF. The CDR3 coding sequence is TGTGCCAGTAGTATTCAGGGGGGCTATGGCTACACCTTC.

This sequence joins TRBV4-1 and TRBJ2-7; 7 nucleotides match TRBD2. This CDR3 is 15 amino acids long. Per germline, CDR1 MGHRA and CDR2 YSYEKL. The V segment lost 2 bases and the J segment 7 bases; nucleotides outside the gene matches: 11. The CDR3 bases are TGCGCCAGCAGCCAAAATTTACTAGCGCGGAGAGAGCAGTACTTC. This encodes CASSQNLLARREQYF.

The rearrangement joins TRBV5-5 to TRBJ1-2; D remains unclear. Between the trimmed V and J ends, which lost 2 bases and 11 bases, there was a span of 19 bases. This CDR3 has 14 amino acids. CDR1 is SGHKS, CDR2 YYEKEE, per germline (reference sequence). The CDR3 DNA is TGTGCCAGCAGCTTCAGTCCGCAGGAATCGGCTTACACCTTC. Its protein is CASSFSPQESAYTF. The complete variable domain, with remaining parts taken from reference TRBV5-5 and TRBJ1-2, reads DAGVTQSPTHLIKTRGQQVTLRCSPISGHKSVSWYQQVLGQGPQFIFQYYEKEERGRGNFPDRFSARQFPNYSSELNVNALLLGDSALYLCASSFSPQESAYTFGSGTRLTVV.

The chain recombines TRBV4-2 with TRBJ2-2, with TRBD1 matching over 7 bases. The CDR3 totals 14 residues. Losses at the gene ends were 4 bases for V and 6 bases for J; bases not matched to a gene: 5. Germline loops: CDR1 LGHNA, CDR2 YNFKEQ. The CDR3 spells CASSRETGPGELFF. The CDR3 DNA reads as TGTGCCAGCAGCCGAGAGACAGGGCCCGGGGAGCTGTTTTTT.

The chain combines TRBV5-1 with TRBJ2-7; TRBD2 matches at 10 bases. The CDR3 spans 12 residues. Germline values: CDR1 SGHRS, CDR2 YFSETQ. The J segment lost 7 bases and the V segment lost 3 bases, leaving 1 base of the junction unmatched. The CDR3 sequence is CASSWGLAEQYF. Written as DNA, the CDR3 is TGCGCCAGCAGCTGGGGACTAGCGGAGCAGTACTTC.